The 31 T cell receptor beta chains below all came from one sample that was sequenced in a study of blood T cell repertoires in COVID-19. Repertoires were generated with immunoSEQ multiplex PCR, while TCRdb's copy carries only in-frame clones and drops some. The data hold 150,000 to 200,000 clones, with roughly 91% observed a single time. The specimen sequenced was peripheral blood. These receptors originate from a human donor in a cohort sampled during active COVID-19.

The chain employs TRBV18 and TRBJ2-7, with TRBD1 as a possible D gene (6 bases). Germline CDR1 KGHSH, CDR2 LQKENI. The V end was cut by 1 base, the J end by 0 bases, with 7 bases between. The CDR3 runs to 14 residues. The CDR3 loop reads CASSPRDNSYEQYF. In DNA form, the CDR3 reads TGTGCCAGCTCACCACGGGACAACTCCTACGAGCAGTACTTC.

The chain has TRBV14 and TRBJ2-7; the D gene is possibly TRBD2 (5 bases). Germline V gene data show CDR1 as SGHDN and CDR2 as FVKESK. V was clipped by 4 bases and J by 2 bases, with 12 bases between them. CDR3 length: 14 amino acids. The CDR3 DNA sequence: TGTGCCAGCAGCCGAGGAGGATTGACCTACGAGCAGTACTTC. This translates into CASSRGGLTYEQYF.

The J gene is TRBJ2-3, the V gene TRBV6-2 or TRBV6-3, with D uncertain. The ends were cut back, 5 bases at V and 0 bases at J, with 15 bases in the middle. Germline-derived CDR1 and CDR2 are MNHEY and SVGEGT. The CDR3 extends over 16 amino acids. CDR3 nucleotides: TGTGCCAGCAGTCGACGACTGGTTTCTAGCACAGATACGCAGTATTTT. Its translation: CASSRRLVSSTDTQYF.

The chain uses TRBV15 and TRBJ2-7, with TRBD1 matching 10 bases. Trimming took 0 bases from V and 2 from J; bases not matched to a gene: 4. There are 16 residues in the CDR3. From germline, CDR1 is LNHNV and CDR2 YYDKDF (reference sequence). CDR3 in DNA: TGTGCCACCAGCAGAGAGGGGACAGGGGATACCTACGAGCAGTACTTC. It translates to CATSREGTGDTYEQYF.

The CDR3 region is CASSLPSGSLNEQFF. The CDR3 DNA is TGTGCCAGCAGCTTGCCCAGCGGGTCCCTCAATGAGCAGTTCTTC. The chain joins TRBV5-6 to TRBJ2-1, with a weak D call TRBD2 (6 bases). CDR1 is SGHDT and CDR2 is YYEEEE in the germline V gene. The CDR3 runs 15 residues. Trimming took off 1 base at V and 6 bases at J, with 14 bases between the two ends.

The chain combines TRBV15 with TRBJ1-4; 8 positions match TRBD1. Trimming took 0 bases from V and 7 from J; bases not matched to a gene: 4. The length of the CDR3 is 15 residues. Germline V gene data show CDR1 as LNHNV and CDR2 as YYDKDF (reference sequence). In DNA, the CDR3 is TGTGCCACCAGCAGAGATCAGGGGGCGTTTGAAAAACTGTTTTTT. Amino acids: CATSRDQGAFEKLFF.

This sequence joins TRBV27 and TRBJ2-4, with 7 nucleotides matching TRBD2. CDR1 MNHEY and CDR2 SMNVEV come from the germline V gene (reference sequence). J was trimmed by 0 bases and V by 8 bases; bases with no gene match: 7. This CDR3 comprises 15 residues. CDR3 region: CASLPTGGAKNIQYF. CDR3 DNA: TGTGCCAGCTTACCAACGGGGGGAGCCAAAAACATTCAGTACTTC.

The rearrangement links TRBV7-2 to TRBJ2-6, with TRBD1 matching over 8 bases. With V trimmed by 3 bases and J by 0 bases, 7 bases remained unmatched. The CDR3 runs to 18 residues. Germline lookup yields CDR1 SGHTA and CDR2 FQGNSA. The CDR3, as DNA: TGTGCCAGCAGCTTTACAGGGGGGCGCCCCTCTGGGGCCAACGTCCTGACTTTC. This gives the protein CASSFTGGRPSGANVLTF.

This chain joins TRBV19 and TRBJ2-2, with 7 bases fitting TRBD1. CDR1 LNHDA and CDR2 SQIVND come from the germline V gene (reference sequence). The CDR3 has 15 amino acids. Trimming at V came to 4 bases and at J to 1 base, leaving 3 bases not matched to a gene. The CDR3 region is CASSSWDRNTGELFF. The CDR3 nucleotides are TGTGCCAGTAGTAGTTGGGACAGGAACACCGGGGAGCTGTTTTTT.

The chain has TRBV7-6 and TRBJ2-7, with D possibly TRBD2 on 6 matching bases. The V gene lost 6 bases and the J gene lost 5 bases, with 17 bases spanning the gap. CDR3 length: 14 amino acids. CDR1 and CDR2 (germline): SGHVS, FNYEAQ. The DNA of the CDR3 is TGTGCCAGCAGTCCCGCCGCGGGGACCCACGAGCAGTACTTC. This gives the protein CASSPAAGTHEQYF.

The chain uses TRBV29-1 and TRBJ1-3, with no clear D. CDR3 size: 12 residues. Between the trimmed V and J ends, which lost 7 bases and 3 bases, there was a span of 10 bases. The V gene's germline CDR1 is SQVTM and CDR2 ANQGSEA. CDR3 sequence (DNA): TGCAGCGCTACAGACAATGGAAACACCATATATTTT. Its protein is CSATDNGNTIYF.

The V gene is TRBV13, the J gene TRBJ2-2, with 12 bases identical to TRBD2. V trimming: 5 bases; J trimming: 4 bases; junction bases outside the gene matches: 8. The CDR3 is made up of 17 amino acids. From germline, CDR1 is PRHDT and CDR2 FYEKMQ (reference sequence). CDR3 residues: CASSIRTSGKVTGELFF. The DNA of the CDR3 is TGTGCCAGCAGCATAAGGACTAGCGGGAAAGTCACCGGGGAGCTGTTTTTT.

The chain couples TRBV6-2 or TRBV6-3 to TRBJ1-3; TRBD1 is a possible D gene (6 bases). The V end was cut by 5 bases, the J end by 3 bases, with 8 bases between. This CDR3 is 13 amino acids long. CDR1 is MNHEY, CDR2 SVGEGT, per germline. Here the CDR3 reads CASSRGGGNTIYF. CDR3 DNA: TGTGCCAGCAGTCGAGGGGGTGGAAACACCATATATTTT.

This rearrangement joins TRBV18 to TRBJ2-7, with TRBD2 identical over 8 bases. Germline V CDR1 and CDR2: KGHSH, LQKENI. Losses at the gene ends were 1 base for V and 2 bases for J; bases not matched to a gene: 10. CDR3 length: 17 residues. The CDR3: CASSPRAAAGGTYEQYF. The CDR3 DNA reads TGTGCCAGCTCACCACGAGCGGCTGCGGGGGGAACCTACGAGCAGTACTTC.

The V call is TRBV5-1, the J call TRBJ1-1; 11 bases are shared with TRBD1. This CDR3 comprises 15 residues. Germline V gene sequence: CDR1 SGHRS, CDR2 YFSETQ. The ends lost 4 bases at V and 4 bases at J; junction bases unmatched: 6. As DNA, the CDR3 is TGCGCCAGCAGCCGTGGACAGGGGGCCGGCACTGAAGCTTTCTTT. Encoded protein: CASSRGQGAGTEAFF.

A word on this clone: Additional DNA sequences in this sample encode the identical CDR3. The chain recombines TRBV5-5 with TRBJ1-1; D remains ambiguous. CDR1 SGHKS and CDR2 YYEKEE come from the germline V gene (reference sequence). Trimming shortened V by 0 bases and J by 1 base, and 7 bases separated the two germline ends. This CDR3 spans 14 amino acids. The CDR3 protein is CASSLAVSNTEAFF. In nucleotides, the CDR3 is TGTGCCAGCAGCTTGGCGGTCTCGAACACTGAAGCTTTCTTT.

The J gene is TRBJ2-3, the V gene TRBV10-3; tentatively, D is TRBD2 (6 bases). Trimming removed 6 bases from V and 0 bases from J, with 22 bases in between. The CDR3 loop spans 18 amino acids. Germline V gene data show CDR1 as ENHRY and CDR2 as SYGVKD. The chain's CDR3 is CAIRVWDHSGASTDTQYF. CDR3 DNA: TGTGCCATCAGGGTATGGGATCATAGCGGAGCTAGCACAGATACGCAGTATTTT.

This clone came up a few times. This chain links TRBV6-6 with TRBJ2-3; D is perhaps TRBD2 (5 bases). Germline-derived CDR1 and CDR2 are MNHNY and SVGAGI (reference sequence). Trimming took 4 bases from V and 0 from J, leaving 11 bases between them. The CDR3 is made up of 15 amino acids. In DNA form, the CDR3 reads TGTGCCAGCAGTTCTAGCCGGGTTAGCACAGATACGCAGTATTTT. It translates to CASSSSRVSTDTQYF.

V gene TRBV28 combines with J gene TRBJ2-6; D is unresolved. The CDR3 spans 18 residues. V lost 3 bases, J lost 0 bases, and 15 bases lay in between. Germline lookup yields CDR1 MDHEN and CDR2 SYDVKM. The CDR3 loop reads CASSLFAFGTSGANVLTF. The CDR3 region has the DNA TGTGCCAGCAGTTTGTTCGCGTTCGGTACCTCTGGGGCCAACGTCCTGACTTTC.

The rearrangement uses TRBV9 and TRBJ1-1; D may be TRBD1 (6 bases). Per germline, CDR1 SGDLS and CDR2 YYNGEE. The CDR3 has 14 amino acids. The germline V and J ends were trimmed by 0 bases and 2 bases, with 8 bases remaining between them. The CDR3 spells CASSVGQDNTEAFF. In nucleotides, the CDR3 is TGTGCCAGCAGCGTAGGACAGGATAACACTGAAGCTTTCTTT.

The V and J genes are TRBV7-2 and TRBJ1-1, with unresolved D. Deletions cut 1 base from V and 2 bases from J, with 11 bases between. The CDR3 extends over 15 amino acids. Germline V gene data show CDR1 as SGHTA and CDR2 as FQGNSA. CDR3 loop: CASSLELVTNTEAFF. The CDR3 DNA sequence: TGTGCCAGCAGCTTAGAGTTGGTCACAAACACTGAAGCTTTCTTT. Supplemented by reference TRBV7-2 and TRBJ1-1, the full variable domain reads GAGVSQSPSNKVTEKGKDVELRCDPISGHTALYWYRQSLGQGLEFLIYFQGNSAPDKSGLPSDRFSAERTGGSVSTLTIQRTQQEDSAVYLCASSLELVTNTEAFFGQGTRLTVV.

The rearrangement links TRBV12-1 to TRBJ2-5; the D call of TRBD1 is as the table states it, not checked on the DNA. TRBV12-1 is a recognized pseudogene. The length of the CDR3 is 14 residues. The DNA of the CDR3 is TGTGCCAGCAGCACGTACAGGGTCCAAGAGACCCAGTACTTC. The encoded protein is CASSTYRVQETQYF.

J is TRBJ2-3 and V is TRBV7-2; a possible D gene is TRBD1 (6 bases). There are 17 residues in the CDR3. Germline values: CDR1 SGHTA, CDR2 FQGNSA. The V end lost 2 bases, the J end lost 2 bases, and 17 bases lay between the germline ends. CDR3 loop: CASSLSLGAGVTDTQYF. CDR3 DNA: TGTGCCAGCAGCTTATCTTTGGGGGCTGGAGTCACAGATACGCAGTATTTT.

The gene calls are TRBV12-5 and TRBJ2-2; TRBD2 agrees at 12 bases. CDR1 is LGHNT and CDR2 is FRNRAP in the germline V gene. Trimming removed 6 bases from V and 7 bases from J; junction bases left unmatched: 9. CDR3 length: 16 amino acids. The CDR3 is CASGSGTSGRDGELFF. CDR3 DNA sequence: TGTGCTAGTGGCTCCGGGACTAGCGGGCGGGACGGGGAGCTGTTTTTT.

The gene calls are TRBV2 and TRBJ2-5, with D tentatively TRBD1 (6 bases). Germline CDR1 is SNHLY and CDR2 is FYNNEI. This CDR3 region has 15 residues. Trimming took off 10 bases at V and 2 bases at J, with 20 bases between the two ends. The CDR3 loop reads CANQRTVLKQETQYF. CDR3 DNA sequence: TGTGCCAACCAGAGGACAGTCTTGAAGCAAGAGACCCAGTACTTC.

The J gene is TRBJ2-7, the V gene TRBV27; 10 bases map to TRBD1. The CDR3 loop spans 14 amino acids. V lost 4 bases, J lost 6 bases, and 6 bases stayed unmatched. The germline V gene has CDR1 MNHEY and CDR2 SMNVEV (reference sequence). The CDR3 sequence: CASSYGTGVTEQYF. The CDR3 DNA reads as TGTGCCAGCAGTTACGGGACAGGGGTTACCGAGCAGTACTTC.

The chain is built from TRBV4-1 and TRBJ2-4; TRBD2 aligns across 7 bases. J was trimmed by 1 base and V by 4 bases; bases with no gene match: 16. The CDR3 extends over 19 amino acids. CDR1 is MGHRA and CDR2 is YSYEKL in the germline V gene. CDR3 in amino acids: CASSLITSAGSGAKNIQYF. The DNA of the CDR3 is TGCGCCAGCAGCCTGATTACCTCAGCGGGGTCGGGGGCCAAAAACATTCAGTACTTC.

The chain joins TRBV11-2 to TRBJ1-1; possible D gene TRBD1, 5 bases. From germline, CDR1 is SGHAT and CDR2 FQNNGV. CDR3 size: 14 residues. Trimming stripped 5 bases from V and 5 bases from J, with 15 bases between. The CDR3 is CASSLTDKRTEAFF. The CDR3 DNA is TGTGCCAGCAGCCTAACGGACAAAAGAACTGAAGCTTTCTTT. Filled out from reference TRBV11-2 and TRBJ1-1, the complete variable domain reads EAGVAQSPRYKIIEKRQSVAFWCNPISGHATLYWYQQILGQGPKLLIQFQNNGVVDDSQLPKDRFSAERLKGVDSTLKIQPAKLEDSAVYLCASSLTDKRTEAFFGQGTRLTVV.

The gene calls are TRBV10-1 and TRBJ2-5; D is uncertain. The germline V gene encodes CDR1 WNHNN and CDR2 SYGVQD (reference sequence). Deletions cut 4 bases from V and 4 bases from J, with 13 bases between. The CDR3 sequence is 14 residues long. CDR3 sequence: CASSGSRLSETQYF. The CDR3 DNA reads as TGCGCCAGCAGTGGATCTAGGTTATCAGAGACCCAGTACTTC.

The chain recombines TRBV12-5 with TRBJ2-1; TRBD2 aligns across 8 bases. Trimming cost V 5 bases and J 5 bases; bases outside gene matches: 11. The CDR3 is 16 amino acids. Germline V gene data show CDR1 as LGHNT and CDR2 as FRNRAP. CDR3 sequence (DNA): TGTGCTAGTGGTCTACGACTAGCGACCACCAACAATGAGCAGTTCTTC. Translating gives CASGLRLATTNNEQFF. Using reference TRBV12-5 and TRBJ2-1 for the parts outside the CDR3, the full variable domain is DARVTQTPRHKVTEMGQEVTMRCQPILGHNTVFWYRQTMMQGLELLAYFRNRAPLDDSGMPKDRFSAEMPDATLATLKIQPSEPRDSAVYFCASGLRLATTNNEQFFGPGTRLTVL.

On this clone itself: The junction shows a germline mismatch at one end, possibly a read error. The genes are TRBV5-4 and TRBJ1-1; 8 bases map to TRBD1. Germline V gives CDR1 SGHNT, CDR2 YYREEE (reference sequence). This CDR3 is 16 amino acids long. CDR3 sequence: CTSSSSGRQGLAEAFF. CDR3 nucleotides: TGTACCAGCAGCTCCTCGGGGAGACAGGGGCTCGCTGAAGCTTTCTTT.